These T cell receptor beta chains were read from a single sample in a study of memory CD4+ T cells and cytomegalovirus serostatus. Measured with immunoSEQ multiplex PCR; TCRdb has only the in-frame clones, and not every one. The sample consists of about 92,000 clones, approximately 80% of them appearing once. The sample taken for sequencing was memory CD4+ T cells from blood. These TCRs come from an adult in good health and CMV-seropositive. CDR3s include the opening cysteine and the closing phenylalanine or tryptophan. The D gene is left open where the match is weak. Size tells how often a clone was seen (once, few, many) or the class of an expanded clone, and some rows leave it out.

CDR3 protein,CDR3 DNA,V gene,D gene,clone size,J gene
CSASDRYEQYF,TGCAGTGCGTCGGACAGATACGAGCAGTACTTC,TRBV20-1,NA,NA,TRBJ2-7
CASKGGAVGELFF,TGTGCCAGTAAGGGGGGGGCAGTCGGGGAGCTGTTTTTT,TRBV19,NA,NA,TRBJ2-2
CASSLNGGTYEQYF,TGTGCCAGCAGCCTCAATGGGGGTACCTACGAGCAGTACTTC,TRBV5-4,NA,NA,TRBJ2-7
CASSLRGTYEQYF,TGTGCCAGTAGTTTACGGGGCACCTACGAGCAGTACTTC,TRBV19,NA,once,TRBJ2-7
CASSLDSYNEQFF,TGTGCCAGCAGTTTGGACAGTTACAATGAGCAGTTCTTC,TRBV28,NA,NA,TRBJ2-1
CASSSGGSEQFF,TGTGCCAGCAGCTCAGGGGGCTCTGAGCAGTTCTTC,TRBV28,TRBD1,NA,TRBJ2-1
CASSSQGDTEAFF,TGTGCCAGCAGCTCCCAGGGGGACACTGAAGCTTTCTTT,TRBV7-3,TRBD1,few,TRBJ1-1
CASSGDQETQYF,TGTGCCAGCAGCGGGGATCAAGAGACCCAGTACTTC,TRBV11-3,NA,once,TRBJ2-5
CASRADENYGYTF,TGTGCCAGCAGGGCCGACGAGAACTATGGCTACACCTTC,TRBV6-1,NA,NA,TRBJ1-2
CASSWRGGGYNEQFF,TGCGCCAGCAGCTGGCGGGGAGGGGGCTACAATGAGCAGTTCTTC,TRBV5-1,NA,NA,TRBJ2-1
CASSLEGGAEGYGYTF,TGTGCCAGCAGCTTGGAAGGGGGTGCTGAGGGCTATGGCTACACCTTC,TRBV5-5,NA,NA,TRBJ1-2
CASILKREGVGEQFF,TGTGCCAGCATACTCAAGCGGGAGGGTGTGGGTGAGCAGTTCTTC,TRBV6-1,TRBD2,NA,TRBJ2-1
CASSLRQGNPGDTQYF,TGTGCCAGCAGTTTAAGACAGGGGAACCCCGGGGATACGCAGTATTTT,TRBV28,TRBD1,once,TRBJ2-3
CASSPGGGGNEQFF,TGTGCCAGCAGTCCTGGCGGCGGTGGCAATGAGCAGTTCTTC,TRBV28,NA,once,TRBJ2-1
CASSSGTSGVLPHGSYNEQFF,TGTGCCAGCAGTTCTGGGACTAGCGGGGTTCTACCTCACGGCTCCTACAATGAGCAGTTCTTC,TRBV28,TRBD2,few,TRBJ2-1
CASSPAATGANVLTF,TGTGCCAGCAGCCCCGCGGCTACTGGGGCCAACGTCCTGACTTTC,TRBV7-3,NA,few,TRBJ2-6
CASSLDGSSKLFF,TGTGCCAGCAGCTTAGATGGGTCAAGCAAACTGTTTTTT,TRBV7-2,NA,NA,TRBJ1-4
CASSLESGGRHEQFF,TGCGCCAGCAGCTTGGAGTCGGGAGGGAGGCATGAGCAGTTCTTC,TRBV5-1,TRBD2,NA,TRBJ2-1
CASRTGGNEKLFF,TGTGCCAGCAGGACAGGGGGGAATGAAAAACTGTTTTTT,TRBV28,TRBD1,NA,TRBJ1-4
CASSASGGASGTDTQYF,TGTGCCAGCAGCGCTAGTGGGGGGGCTAGCGGCACAGATACGCAGTATTTT,TRBV9,NA,NA,TRBJ2-3
CASSSRAGTGGNTGELFF,TGTGCCAGCAGCTCGAGGGCCGGGACAGGGGGCAACACCGGGGAGCTGTTTTTT,TRBV9,TRBD1,NA,TRBJ2-2
CASSSDTAGLFF,TGTGCCAGCAGCTCCGACACGGCAGGACTGTTTTTT,TRBV11-3,NA,NA,TRBJ1-4
CASSQDRGGSTEAFF,TGTGCCAGCAGCCAGGACAGGGGAGGGAGCACTGAAGCTTTCTTT,TRBV5-4,TRBD1,NA,TRBJ1-1
CASSQVWRLAGSFGSGANVLTF,TGTGCCAGCAGCCAAGTGTGGCGGCTAGCGGGGTCTTTCGGGTCTGGGGCCAACGTCCTGACTTTC,TRBV14,TRBD2,NA,TRBJ2-6
CASRKGTGIPNIYGYTF,TGTGCCAGCAGGAAGGGGACCGGCATCCCGAATATATATGGCTACACCTTC,TRBV28,NA,few,TRBJ1-2
CASSLPASGRATSTDTQYF,TGTGCCAGCAGTTTACCGGCTAGCGGGAGGGCAACTAGCACAGATACGCAGTATTTT,TRBV28,TRBD2,NA,TRBJ2-3
CASTPSTDPHTEAFF,TGCGCCAGCACACCATCCACGGACCCTCACACTGAAGCTTTCTTT,TRBV5-1,NA,NA,TRBJ1-1
CASSETSGADTQYF,TGTGCCAGCAGCGAGACTAGTGGGGCAGATACGCAGTATTTT,TRBV7-3,NA,NA,TRBJ2-3
CASSPTRGKAFF,TGTGCCAGCAGTCCAACCAGGGGTAAGGCTTTCTTT,TRBV6-5,NA,once,TRBJ1-1
CASSYGTGATGNTIYF,TGCGCCAGCAGCTATGGGACAGGGGCTACTGGAAACACCATATATTTT,TRBV5-1,TRBD1,NA,TRBJ1-3
CASSEGQSNEKLFF,TGCGCCAGCAGCGAGGGACAGTCTAATGAAAAACTGTTTTTT,TRBV5-1,TRBD1,NA,TRBJ1-4
CASSFSVSGSVPYEQYF,TGTGCCAGCAGTTTCTCGGTCAGCGGGAGCGTCCCCTACGAGCAGTACTTC,TRBV27,TRBD2,NA,TRBJ2-7
CASSLQRETQYF,TGTGCCAGCAGCTTACAGAGAGAGACCCAGTACTTC,TRBV7-6,NA,NA,TRBJ2-5
CASSYFQETQYF,TGTGCCAGCAGTTATTTCCAAGAGACCCAGTACTTC,TRBV6-1,NA,NA,TRBJ2-5
CASSPQGLAEAFF,TGTGCCAGCAGCCCTCAGGGGCTGGCTGAAGCTTTCTTT,TRBV7-3,NA,NA,TRBJ1-1
CASSLVSGETQYF,TGTGCCAGCAGCTTAGTGTCAGGGGAGACCCAGTACTTC,TRBV7-2,NA,NA,TRBJ2-5
CASSLLAGHNEQYF,TGCGCCAGCAGCTTGCTTGCAGGCCATAACGAGCAGTACTTC,TRBV5-1,NA,NA,TRBJ2-7
CASRGDSYSNQPQHF,TGTGCCAGCAGGGGGGACAGCTATAGCAATCAGCCCCAGCATTTT,TRBV2,TRBD1,NA,TRBJ1-5
CASRRDTGSEKLFF,TGTGCCAGCAGGCGAGATACGGGTAGTGAAAAACTGTTTTTT,TRBV28,NA,NA,TRBJ1-4
CASSLFMGQVVNTEAFF,TGTGCCAGCAGCCTGTTTATGGGACAGGTGGTGAACACTGAAGCTTTCTTT,TRBV7-2,TRBD1,few,TRBJ1-1
CASSPSHQETQYF,TGTGCCAGCAGCCCAAGTCACCAAGAGACCCAGTACTTC,TRBV7-3,NA,NA,TRBJ2-5
CASSPRGLNTEAFF,TGTGCCAGCAGCCCCAGGGGCTTGAACACTGAAGCTTTCTTT,TRBV5-6,NA,NA,TRBJ1-1
CASSADTGWGQYF,TGTGCCAGCAGCGCGGACACGGGATGGGGTCAGTACTTC,TRBV9,NA,NA,TRBJ2-5
CAWSGTGALWNTGELFF,TGTGCCTGGTCCGGGACAGGGGCTTTATGGAACACCGGGGAGCTGTTTTTT,TRBV30,TRBD1,NA,TRBJ2-2
CASSSLPGQGNYEQYF,TGCGCCAGCAGCTCGCTACCGGGACAGGGAAACTACGAGCAGTACTTC,TRBV5-1,TRBD1,NA,TRBJ2-7
CASSWTGSNQPQHF,TGTGCCAGCAGTTGGACAGGGAGCAATCAGCCCCAGCATTTT,TRBV2,TRBD1,few,TRBJ1-5
CASSPDRATNEKLFF,TGTGCCAGCAGCCCGGACAGGGCCACCAATGAAAAACTGTTTTTT,TRBV4-2,TRBD1,NA,TRBJ1-4
CASSLVRQGRGTDTQYF,TGTGCCAGCAGCTTAGTACGTCAGGGGCGCGGCACAGATACGCAGTATTTT,TRBV11-2,NA,NA,TRBJ2-3